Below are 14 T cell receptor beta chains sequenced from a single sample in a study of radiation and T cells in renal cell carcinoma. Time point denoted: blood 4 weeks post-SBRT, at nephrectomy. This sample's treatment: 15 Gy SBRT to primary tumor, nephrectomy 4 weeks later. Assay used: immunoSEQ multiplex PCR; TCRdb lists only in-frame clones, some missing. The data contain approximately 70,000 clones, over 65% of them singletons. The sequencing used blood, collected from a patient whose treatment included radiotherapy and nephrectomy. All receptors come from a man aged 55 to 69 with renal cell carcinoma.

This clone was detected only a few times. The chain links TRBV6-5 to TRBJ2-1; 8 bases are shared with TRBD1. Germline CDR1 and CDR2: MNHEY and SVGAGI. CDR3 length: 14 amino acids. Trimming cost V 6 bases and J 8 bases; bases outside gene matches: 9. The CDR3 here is CASSLRDRRDEQFF. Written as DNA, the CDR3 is TGTGCCAGCAGCCTCCGGGACAGGCGCGATGAGCAGTTCTTC.

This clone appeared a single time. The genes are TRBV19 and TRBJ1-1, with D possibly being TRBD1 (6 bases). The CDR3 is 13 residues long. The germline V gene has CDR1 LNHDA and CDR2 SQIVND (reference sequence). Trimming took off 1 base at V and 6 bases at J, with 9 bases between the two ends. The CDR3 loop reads CASSIGGGAEAFF. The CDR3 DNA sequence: TGTGCCAGTAGTATAGGCGGGGGCGCTGAAGCTTTCTTT. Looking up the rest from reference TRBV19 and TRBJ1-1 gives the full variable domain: DGGITQSPKYLFRKEGQNVTLSCEQNLNHDAMYWYRQDPGQGLRLIYYSQIVNDFQKGDIAEGYSVSREKKESFPLTVTSAQKNPTAFYLCASSIGGGAEAFFGQGTRLTVV.

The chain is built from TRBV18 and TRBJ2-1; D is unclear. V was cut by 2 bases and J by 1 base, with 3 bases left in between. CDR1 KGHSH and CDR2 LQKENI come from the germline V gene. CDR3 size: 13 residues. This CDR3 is CASSPGSYNEQFF. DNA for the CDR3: TGTGCCAGCTCACCAGGGTCCTACAATGAGCAGTTCTTC.

DNA for the CDR3: TGTGCCAGCAGCTTGGAGAGCAGGGGAAAGCTGTTTTTT. Protein product: CASSLESRGKLFF. The V and J genes are TRBV5-5 and TRBJ2-2, with D possibly being TRBD1 (6 bases). Germline loops: CDR1 SGHKS, CDR2 YYEKEE (reference sequence). There are 13 residues in the CDR3. Trimming removed 0 bases at V and 12 bases at J, with 12 bases between.

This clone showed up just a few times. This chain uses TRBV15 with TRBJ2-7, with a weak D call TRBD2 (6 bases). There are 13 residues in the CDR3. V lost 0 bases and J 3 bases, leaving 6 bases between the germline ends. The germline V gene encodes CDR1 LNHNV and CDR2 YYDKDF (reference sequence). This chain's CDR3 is CATSRERGYEQYV. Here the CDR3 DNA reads TGTGCCACCAGCAGAGAGCGGGGCTACGAGCAGTACGTC.

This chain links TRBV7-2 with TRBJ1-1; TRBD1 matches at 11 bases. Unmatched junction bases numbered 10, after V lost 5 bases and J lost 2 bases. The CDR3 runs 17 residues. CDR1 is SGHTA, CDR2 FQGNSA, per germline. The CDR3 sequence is CASSPWTGGEYNTEAFF. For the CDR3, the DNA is TGTGCCAGCAGCCCCTGGACAGGGGGCGAATACAACACTGAAGCTTTCTTT.

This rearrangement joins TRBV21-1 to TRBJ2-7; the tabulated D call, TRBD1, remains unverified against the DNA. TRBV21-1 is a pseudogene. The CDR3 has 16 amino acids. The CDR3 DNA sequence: TGTGCCAGCAGCAAAAATTGGTCTGACAGGTCCTACGAGCAGTACGTC. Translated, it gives CASSKNWSDRSYEQYV.

The CDR3 protein is CASRPGTATYEQYF. The CDR3 nucleotides read TGTGCCAGCAGACCCGGGACAGCGACCTACGAGCAGTACTTC. This sequence joins TRBV27 and TRBJ2-7, with 7 bases that match TRBD1. In germline, CDR1 is MNHEY, CDR2 SMNVEV (reference sequence). With 6 bases clipped from V and 2 bases from J, the junction kept 7 bases outside the gene matches. This CDR3 is 14 amino acids long.

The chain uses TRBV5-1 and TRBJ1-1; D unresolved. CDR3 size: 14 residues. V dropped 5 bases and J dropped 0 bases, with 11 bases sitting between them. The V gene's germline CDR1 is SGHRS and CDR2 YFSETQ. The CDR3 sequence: CASRSRTVNTEAFF. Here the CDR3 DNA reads TGCGCCAGCAGATCTAGGACGGTGAACACTGAAGCTTTCTTT.

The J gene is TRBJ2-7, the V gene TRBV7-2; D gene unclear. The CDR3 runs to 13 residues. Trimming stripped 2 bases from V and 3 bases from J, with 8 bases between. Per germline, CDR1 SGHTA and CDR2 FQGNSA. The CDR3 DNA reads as TGTGCCAGCAGCTTACAGGACCTCTACGAGCAGTACTTC. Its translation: CASSLQDLYEQYF.

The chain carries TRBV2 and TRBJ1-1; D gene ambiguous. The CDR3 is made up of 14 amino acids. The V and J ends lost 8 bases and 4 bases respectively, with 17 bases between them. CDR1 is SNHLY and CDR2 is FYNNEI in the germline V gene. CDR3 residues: CASLAQWAGTEAFF. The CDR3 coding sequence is TGTGCCAGCCTTGCGCAATGGGCGGGCACTGAAGCTTTCTTT.

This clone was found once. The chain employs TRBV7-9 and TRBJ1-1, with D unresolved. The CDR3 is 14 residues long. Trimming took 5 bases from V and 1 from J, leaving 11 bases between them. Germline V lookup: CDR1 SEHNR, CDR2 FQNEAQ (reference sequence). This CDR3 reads CASSPQDPNTEAFF. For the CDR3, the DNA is TGTGCCAGCAGCCCCCAGGACCCGAACACTGAAGCTTTCTTT.

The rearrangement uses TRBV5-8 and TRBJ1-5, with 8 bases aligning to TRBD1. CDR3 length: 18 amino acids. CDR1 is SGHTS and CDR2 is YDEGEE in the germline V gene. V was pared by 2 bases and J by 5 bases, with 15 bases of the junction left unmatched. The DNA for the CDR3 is TGTGCCAGCAGCTTTGGGCTGCAGGGGGCAAAGGATCATCAGCCCCAGCATTTT. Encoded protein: CASSFGLQGAKDHQPQHF. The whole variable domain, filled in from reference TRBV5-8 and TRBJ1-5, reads EAGVTQSPTHLIKTRGQQATLRCSPISGHTSVYWYQQALGLGLQFLLWYDEGEERNRGNFPPRFSGRQFPNYSSELNVNALELEDSALYLCASSFGLQGAKDHQPQHFGDGTRLSIL.

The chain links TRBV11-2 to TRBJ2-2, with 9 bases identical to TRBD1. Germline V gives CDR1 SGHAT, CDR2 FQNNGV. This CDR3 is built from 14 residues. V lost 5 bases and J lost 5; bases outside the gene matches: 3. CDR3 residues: CASSRDRETGELFF. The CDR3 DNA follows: TGTGCCAGCAGCCGGGACAGGGAGACCGGGGAGCTGTTTTTT.